The sequence of this TCR beta chain was determined in a study of T cells after somatic rescue of genetic block. Trimming removed 1 base from V and 0 bases from J, with 16 bases in between. The CDR3 is 17 residues long. Germline CDR1 and CDR2: GTSNPN and SVGIG (reference sequence). Data came from immunoSEQ multiplex PCR; TCRdb stores just in-frame clones and leaves some out. This sample yields under 150,000 clones, of which under 95% are seen a single time; 1.4% belongs to the top ten. Material for sequencing was peripheral blood mononuclear cells (PBMCs). The J gene is TRBJ1-5, the V gene TRBV30; D gene unclear. The origin of this receptor is a woman younger than 30. CDR3 protein: CAWSDPQTHYSNQPQHF. CDR3 in DNA: TGTGCCTGGAGTGACCCACAGACTCATTATAGCAATCAGCCCCAGCATTTT.